Listed here are 14 T cell receptor beta chains from one sample, sequenced in a study of read filtering for tumor transcriptome and immune sequencing. Molecular barcoded adaptors covering alpha/delta and beta/gamma chains were used on approximately 400 ng RNA. TCRdb re-analysed the reads in MiXCR, keeping a single row per CDR3 protein. The sample carries 35,000 to 50,000 distinct CDR3 sequences, approximately 15% recorded once. The sample taken for sequencing was a population of CD138-negative cells sorted from bone marrow. These TCRs come from a donor at least 40 years old with multiple myeloma.

The table lists this clonotype with many counts. The CDR3 region has the DNA TGTGCCAGTTCCCGTGGGTGGGGACAATACACAGATACGCAGTATTTT. Its protein is CASSRGWGQYTDTQYF. The chain combines TRBV6-5 with TRBJ2-3; possible D gene TRBD1, 6 bases. V gave up 9 bases and J gave up 2 bases, with 21 bases separating them. CDR1 is MNHEY, CDR2 SVGAGI, per germline. The CDR3 has 16 residues.

This clonotype has a count of ten or more. Compared with germline, one end of the junction differs, possibly owing to a read error. CDR3 sequence reads: CASSLVAGANEKRFF. CDR3 bases: TGTGCCAGCAGTTTAGTGGCAGGGGCTAATGAAAAACGGTTTTTT. This rearrangement joins TRBV12-3 or TRBV12-4 to TRBJ1-4; tentative D call: TRBD1 (6 bases). This CDR3 is 15 amino acids long.

This clonotype showed up many times. This sequence joins TRBV19 and TRBJ2-1; 8 bases align to TRBD2. The CDR3 consists of 15 residues. Germline values: CDR1 LNHDA, CDR2 SQIVND (reference sequence). With V trimmed by 4 bases and J by 5 bases, 7 bases remained unmatched. The CDR3 is CASSTYSGVDNEQFF. The CDR3 DNA reads TGTGCCAGTAGTACCTATAGCGGGGTAGACAATGAGCAGTTCTTC.

The chain recombines TRBV27 with TRBJ1-5; 11 bases align to TRBD1. Germline CDR1 MNHEY, CDR2 SMNVEV (reference sequence). The CDR3 has 16 amino acids. Trimming took 8 bases from V and 6 from J; bases not matched to a gene: 12. The CDR3 DNA sequence: TGTGCCAGCCGGACAGGGGGCGCGGGTAAGGGTCAGCCCCAGCATTTT. Its protein is CASRTGGAGKGQPQHF.

In its sample, this clonotype was seen a few times. The chain links TRBV29-1 to TRBJ2-7; 8 nucleotides align to TRBD1. The V segment lost 7 bases and the J segment 0 bases; nucleotides outside the gene matches: 8. The germline V gene encodes CDR1 SQVTM and CDR2 ANQGSEA. The CDR3 consists of 14 residues. The CDR3 DNA reads as TGCAGCGCGGGTGGACAGGGTTTCTCCTACGAGCAGTACTTC. Its protein product is CSAGGQGFSYEQYF.

This clonotype was seen ten or more times. The chain recombines TRBV20-1 with TRBJ1-2; possible D gene TRBD1, 5 bases. Germline V lookup: CDR1 DFQATT, CDR2 SNEGSKA (reference sequence). CDR3 length: 13 residues. The V and J ends lost 6 bases and 4 bases respectively, with 15 bases between them. The CDR3 region is CSASPGGGYGYTF. The DNA of the CDR3 is TGCAGTGCCTCCCCGGGGGGGGGCTATGGCTACACCTTC.

Ten or more counts support this clonotype. The gene calls are TRBV5-5 and TRBJ2-1; 8 nucleotides match TRBD2. The CDR3 loop spans 15 amino acids. Germline assignment: CDR1 SGHKS and CDR2 YYEKEE (reference sequence). The V gene end was trimmed by 4 bases and the J gene end by 8 bases; junction bases not matched to a gene: 11. CDR3 bases: TGTGCCAGCAGCCACCCTCTGAGAGCGGGGGATGAGCAGTTCTTC. Translated, it gives CASSHPLRAGDEQFF.

This clonotype was counted many times. A clone one base away is much larger, so this may be a read error. The chain combines TRBV5-5 with TRBJ2-5, with no clear D. Germline V CDR1 and CDR2: SGHKS, YYEKEE (reference sequence). The CDR3 is 11 amino acids. CDR3: CASSLLETQYF. CDR3 DNA sequence: TGCGCCAGCAGCTTGTTGGAGACCCAGTACTTC.

About this clonotype: A read error is likely here: a far larger clone is one base away. The gene calls are TRBV12-3 or TRBV12-4 and TRBJ2-2, with D hard to call. The CDR3 covers 15 residues. Trimming shortened V by 3 bases and J by 0 bases, and 8 bases separated the two germline ends. The CDR3 coding sequence is TGTGCCAGCAGTTTGAGGCAGACGAACACCGGGGAGCTGTTTTTT. It encodes CASSLRQTNTGELFF.

The sample holds many counts of this clonotype. V usage is TRBV29-1 and J usage is TRBJ2-1; D is uncertain. Germline-derived CDR1 and CDR2 are SQVTM and ANQGSEA. CDR3 length equals 13 residues. Trimming cost V 6 bases and J 1 base, with 10 bases left between them. CDR3 residues: CSVALTSYNEQFF. CDR3 bases: TGCAGCGTCGCCTTAACATCCTACAATGAGCAGTTCTTC.

V is TRBV10-3 and J is TRBJ1-2; 8 nucleotides match TRBD1. Germline CDR1 is ENHRY and CDR2 is SYGVKD. This CDR3 is 14 amino acids long. The V gene end was trimmed by 6 bases and the J gene end by 6 bases; junction bases not matched to a gene: 9. CDR3 in amino acids: CAIRPTGEENGYTF. The DNA of the CDR3 is TGTGCCATCAGACCGACAGGGGAAGAGAATGGCTACACCTTC.

This clonotype occurred a few times. The rearrangement joins TRBV3-1 to TRBJ2-1, with 14 bases matching TRBD2. The V segment lost 3 bases and the J segment 4 bases; nucleotides outside the gene matches: 11. Looked up from germline, CDR1 is LGHDT and CDR2 is YNNKEL (reference sequence). This CDR3 is 19 amino acids long. CDR3 nucleotide sequence: TGTGCCAGCAGCCACGGGACTAGCGGGAGCGGGAGAGATTACAATGAGCAGTTCTTC. As protein: CASSHGTSGSGRDYNEQFF.

This clonotype occurred many times. The V gene is TRBV12-5, the J gene TRBJ1-2, with D unresolved. The CDR3 is 12 residues long. V was clipped by 7 bases and J by 6 bases, with 12 bases between them. Germline V gives CDR1 LGHNT, CDR2 FRNRAP. The CDR3 DNA is TGTGCTAGTGACGGGGAGATTGATGGCTACACCTTC. Translation: CASDGEIDGYTF.

This clonotype was detected ten times or more. The chain links TRBV6-6 to TRBJ2-7; D is undetermined. V was trimmed by 7 bases and J by 5 bases, leaving 12 bases between them. Germline V gives CDR1 MNHNY, CDR2 SVGAGI (reference sequence). The CDR3 has 12 residues. The CDR3 nucleotides are TGTGCCAGCAAAGACGGCAGGCACGAGCAGTACTTC. It specifies CASKDGRHEQYF.